Following are 19 T cell receptor beta chains from one sample sequenced in a study of blood T cell repertoires in COVID-19. Produced via immunoSEQ multiplex PCR; TCRdb's table is partial and in-frame only. The sample shows a few hundred thousand clones, around 92% of them seen only once. Material for sequencing was peripheral blood. Source of these receptors: a man aged 18-30 years who had recovered from COVID-19.

The chain carries TRBV2 and TRBJ1-2; a weak D match, TRBD1 (5 bases). Trimming removed 11 bases from V and 3 bases from J, with 19 bases in between. The CDR3 has 14 residues. CDR1 and CDR2 (germline): SNHLY, FYNNEI. The CDR3 DNA reads TGTGCCTGGGTCGGGGGGGAATGGGACTATGGCTACACCTTC. This codes for CAWVGGEWDYGYTF.

The chain carries TRBV28 and TRBJ2-7; 8 bases are a match to TRBD2. The CDR3 is 14 residues long. Germline CDR1 reads MDHEN; CDR2 reads SYDVKM. The V and J ends lost 6 bases and 3 bases, in that order; junction bases with no gene match: 7. The CDR3 nucleotides are TGTGCCAGCAGCTGGACTAGCTCTCTCTACGAGCAGTACTTC. Translated, it gives CASSWTSSLYEQYF. Looking up the rest from reference TRBV28 and TRBJ2-7 gives the full variable domain: DVKVTQSSRYLVKRTGEKVFLECVQDMDHENMFWYRQDPGLGLRLIYFSYDVKMKEKGDIPEGYSVSREKKERFSLILESASTNQTSMYLCASSWTSSLYEQYFGPGTRLTVT.

The chain employs TRBV7-9 and TRBJ2-4; TRBD1 matches at 7 bases. Per germline, CDR1 SEHNR and CDR2 FQNEAQ (reference sequence). This CDR3 is 14 amino acids long. Trimming cost V 2 bases and J 3 bases; bases outside gene matches: 1. CDR3 sequence: CASSLRDSKNIQYF. The CDR3 bases are TGTGCCAGCAGCTTAAGGGACAGCAAAAACATTCAGTACTTC.

The table lists this clone with a count of one. The chain joins TRBV21-1 to TRBJ2-1; the table's TRBD2 call for D was not verified on the DNA. TRBV21-1 is marked as a pseudogene. This CDR3 is 16 amino acids long. CDR3: CASSKRASGRSNEQFF. The DNA for the CDR3 is TGTGCCAGCAGCAAAAGGGCTAGCGGGAGGTCAAATGAGCAGTTCTTC.

This chain joins TRBV7-6 and TRBJ2-1; 12 bases map to TRBD2. The ends lost 2 bases at V and 7 bases at J; junction bases unmatched: 3. The CDR3 covers 15 residues. CDR1 SGHVS and CDR2 FNYEAQ come from the germline V gene. The CDR3 protein is CASSLWLAGGNEQFF. For the CDR3, the DNA is TGTGCCAGCAGCTTATGGCTAGCGGGAGGGAATGAGCAGTTCTTC. The variable domain in full, completed from reference TRBV7-6 and TRBJ2-1, reads GAGVSQSPRYKVTKRGQDVALRCDPISGHVSLYWYRQALGQGPEFLTYFNYEAQQDKSGLPNDRFSAERPEGSISTLTIQRTEQRDSAMYRCASSLWLAGGNEQFFGPGTRLTVL.

The chain has TRBV2 and TRBJ2-3; D is ambiguous. In germline, CDR1 is SNHLY, CDR2 FYNNEI. Deletions cut 5 bases from V and 2 bases from J, with 20 bases between. The CDR3 extends over 17 amino acids. The CDR3 loop reads CASSYGGRALYTDTQYF. As DNA, the CDR3 is TGTGCCAGCAGTTACGGCGGCCGAGCCCTGTACACAGATACGCAGTATTTT.

This clone was seen only a few times. The chain links TRBV18 to TRBJ1-2; D remains unclear. The germline V gene encodes CDR1 KGHSH and CDR2 LQKENI. There are 14 residues in the CDR3. Trimming removed 3 bases at V and 1 base at J, with 9 bases between. The DNA for the CDR3 is TGTGCCAGCTCACCCCCCCAGGATAACTATGGCTACACCTTC. Its translation is CASSPPQDNYGYTF.

The chain employs TRBV5-1 and TRBJ2-7; D perhaps matches TRBD1 (6 bases). Trimming cost V 3 bases and J 4 bases, with 11 bases left between them. The germline gives CDR1 SGHRS, CDR2 YFSETQ. This CDR3 region has 13 residues. This chain's CDR3 is CASSSDGTYEQYF. As DNA, the CDR3 is TGCGCCAGCAGCTCGGACGGGACATACGAGCAGTACTTC.

The J gene is TRBJ1-5, the V gene TRBV6-5; D might be TRBD1 (5 bases). V lost 2 bases, J lost 7 bases, and 9 bases lay in between. This CDR3 contains 13 residues. Germline loops: CDR1 MNHEY, CDR2 SVGAGI. CDR3 region: CASSYLKGQPQHF. The CDR3 DNA reads as TGTGCCAGCAGTTACCTAAAGGGGCAGCCCCAGCATTTT.

The rearrangement links TRBV9 to TRBJ2-3, with unresolved D. The CDR3 loop spans 12 amino acids. CDR1 is SGDLS, CDR2 YYNGEE, per germline. V lost 4 bases and J 2 bases, leaving 5 bases between the germline ends. CDR3 in DNA: TGTGCCAGCAGCTTGTACACAGATACGCAGTATTTT. Encoded protein: CASSLYTDTQYF.

V usage is TRBV29-1 and J usage is TRBJ2-1; D might be TRBD2 (5 bases). The CDR3 is made up of 11 amino acids. The germline V gene has CDR1 SQVTM and CDR2 ANQGSEA. V lost 7 bases to trimming and J lost 9 bases, with 13 bases between them. In DNA form, the CDR3 reads TGCAGCGCCACCGGGGTGGGTGAGCAGTTCTTC. Protein product: CSATGVGEQFF.

The J gene is TRBJ1-1, the V gene TRBV7-8; D is perhaps TRBD1 (5 bases). V was cut by 6 bases and J by 8 bases, with 19 bases left in between. The CDR3 is made up of 14 amino acids. Germline assignment: CDR1 SGHVS and CDR2 FQNEAQ. CDR3 region: CASSTLRAGHEAFF. CDR3 bases: TGTGCCAGCAGTACACTCAGGGCAGGTCACGAAGCTTTCTTT.

The chain uses TRBV4-1 and TRBJ1-4, with a tentative D call TRBD1 (5 bases). The ends were cut back, 4 bases at V and 7 bases at J, with 16 bases in the middle. The germline CDR1 and CDR2 sequences are MGHRA and YSYEKL. The length of the CDR3 is 15 residues. The CDR3: CASSLTRGDSEKLFF. The DNA for the CDR3 is TGCGCCAGCAGCCTAACCCGGGGGGATAGTGAAAAACTGTTTTTT.

The chain has TRBV30 and TRBJ2-5, with D perhaps TRBD2 (6 bases). This CDR3 region has 12 residues. Trimming stripped 7 bases from V and 1 base from J, with 10 bases between. Germline CDR1 and CDR2: GTSNPN and SVGIG (reference sequence). The CDR3 region is CASGDFQETQYF. CDR3 coding DNA: TGTGCCTCGGGGGACTTCCAAGAGACCCAGTACTTC.

The V call is TRBV19, the J call TRBJ1-1; D remains unclear. The CDR3 contains 16 residues. The V gene's germline CDR1 is LNHDA and CDR2 SQIVND (reference sequence). Trimming cost V 4 bases and J 0 bases, with 15 bases left between them. The CDR3 protein is CASSRAGVPMNTEAFF. DNA of the CDR3: TGTGCCAGTAGTAGAGCCGGGGTCCCAATGAACACTGAAGCTTTCTTT.

This sequence joins TRBV28 and TRBJ1-2; possibly TRBD1 for D (6 bases). V lost 4 bases and J lost 9, with 9 bases in between. The length of the CDR3 is 11 residues. The germline V gene has CDR1 MDHEN and CDR2 SYDVKM. The CDR3 DNA is TGTGCCAGCAGTTCCACAGGGAGCTACACCTTC. It encodes CASSSTGSYTF.

The J gene is TRBJ2-5, the V gene TRBV9; TRBD1 agrees at 7 bases. Germline assignment: CDR1 SGDLS and CDR2 YYNGEE. This CDR3 is 14 amino acids long. V trimming: 1 base; J trimming: 5 bases; junction bases outside the gene matches: 5. The CDR3 is CASSVTGAPETQYF. As DNA, the CDR3 is TGTGCCAGCAGCGTAACAGGGGCTCCGGAGACCCAGTACTTC. The variable domain in full, completed from reference TRBV9 and TRBJ2-5, reads DSGVTQTPKHLITATGQRVTLRCSPRSGDLSVYWYQQSLDQGLQFLIQYYNGEERAKGNILERFSAQQFPDLHSELNLSSLELGDSALYFCASSVTGAPETQYFGPGTRLLVL.

The gene calls are TRBV6-5 and TRBJ1-4, with D maybe TRBD1 (5 bases). V dropped 0 bases and J dropped 7 bases, with 9 bases sitting between them. CDR3 length equals 14 residues. Germline values: CDR1 MNHEY, CDR2 SVGAGI. The CDR3, as DNA: TGTGCCAGCAGTTACTCAAGGGGTGGTGAAAAACTGTTTTTT. Translating it yields CASSYSRGGEKLFF.

CDR3 in amino acids: CASRPGDRGSYEQYF. The CDR3 nucleotides read TGTGCCAGCAGGCCCGGGGACAGGGGATCCTACGAGCAGTACTTC. This chain connects TRBV2 to TRBJ2-7, with TRBD1 identical over 10 bases. The CDR3 is 15 amino acids. With V trimmed by 6 bases and J by 1 base, 6 bases remained unmatched. In germline, CDR1 is SNHLY, CDR2 FYNNEI.